These T cell receptor beta chains were read from a single sample in a study of blood T cell repertoires in COVID-19. TCRdb's table, derived via immunoSEQ multiplex PCR, lists solely in-frame clones and lacks some. The data contain about 130,000 clones, about 86% of them singletons. The specimen was PBMCs or T cells enriched from blood (not recorded which). These receptors were obtained from a woman in her 50s who had recovered from COVID-19. CDR3s include the opening cysteine and the closing phenylalanine or tryptophan. The D gene is left open where the match is weak. Only some rows state a clone size, as once, few, many or a class for expanded clones.

d_gene	v_gene	abundance	j_gene	CDR3nt	CDR3aa
TRBD2	TRBV7-2	.	TRBJ2-7	TGTGCCAGCAGTTACGCATGGACTAGCGGACTCGAGCAGTACTTC	CASSYAWTSGLEQYF
.	TRBV11-3	once	TRBJ2-5	TGTGCCAGCAGCCCGGGACTGCCTAAAGAGACCCAGTACTTC	CASSPGLPKETQYF
TRBD2	TRBV5-6	.	TRBJ2-7	TGTGCCAGCAGCTTCGCGGGACTAGCGGGGGGGTACAGCTCCTACGAGCAGTACTTC	CASSFAGLAGGYSSYEQYF
.	TRBV5-1	.	TRBJ2-2	TGCGCCAGCAGCCCAGGAGGGGGGGCGAACACCGGGGAGCTGTTTTTT	CASSPGGGANTGELFF
.	TRBV11-1	.	TRBJ1-1	TGTGCCAGCAGCTCGGGGCGGGGAGCTTTCTTT	CASSSGRGAFF
TRBD1	TRBV2	.	TRBJ1-5	TGTGCCAGCGGAGTAGGACAGGAAGTGCATTTT	CASGVGQEVHF
TRBD1	TRBV7-2	.	TRBJ2-7	TGTGCCAGCAGCTCGGACAGGGGGTCCTACGAGCAGTACTTC	CASSSDRGSYEQYF
.	TRBV9	.	TRBJ1-3	TGTGCCAGCAGCTCGGGGGGCCATAGCTCTGGAAACACCATATATTTT	CASSSGGHSSGNTIYF
TRBD1	TRBV13	.	TRBJ1-3	TGTGCCAGCAGCCCCAGGGGGCAGGAGAGGGGAAACACCATATATTTT	CASSPRGQERGNTIYF
TRBD1	TRBV6-2/TRBV6-3	.	TRBJ1-5	TGTGCCAGCAGTTACGGGAGAGGGGGCAGTAAGCCCCAGCATTTT	CASSYGRGGSKPQHF
.	TRBV5-1	once	TRBJ1-1	TGCGCCAGCAGCTTTACAGGCGGGAGTACTGAAGCTTTCTTT	CASSFTGGSTEAFF
.	TRBV3-1/TRBV3-2	.	TRBJ2-5	TGTGCCAGCAGCCGCCCTGCAGGACAACCGAGGATTCAGGAGACCCAGTACTTC	CASSRPAGQPRIQETQYF
.	TRBV5-5	.	TRBJ1-6	TGTGCCAGCAGCCTAAGCCTAGGGGTTGGGTCACCCCTCCACTTT	CASSLSLGVGSPLHF
TRBD1	TRBV25-1	.	TRBJ1-3	TGTGCCAGCAGTGACCCGGGACAGGGGATTGGAAACACCATATATTTT	CASSDPGQGIGNTIYF
.	TRBV5-5	.	TRBJ1-3	TGTGCCAGCAGCTCCGGACAGAGCTCTGGAAACACCATATATTTT	CASSSGQSSGNTIYF
TRBD1	TRBV15	.	TRBJ1-2	TGTGCCACCAGCAGAGACCGGGACAGGGGCTTTGGCTACACCTTC	CATSRDRDRGFGYTF
.	TRBV4-3	.	TRBJ1-1	TGCGCCAGCAGCCAAGATTTGGGGGGACCTGAAGCTTTCTTT	CASSQDLGGPEAFF
.	TRBV4-1	.	TRBJ2-7	TGCGCCAGCAGCCAAGTTCCAAGGGGTCAAACCTACGAGCAGTACTTC	CASSQVPRGQTYEQYF
TRBD1	TRBV2	.	TRBJ1-2	TGTGCCAGCAGTGAGGGACAGGGGGCATGGGGCTACACCTTC	CASSEGQGAWGYTF
.	TRBV7-9	.	TRBJ1-2	TGTGCCAGCAGCTTAGTGAAGTTGAGAGGGGGCTATGGCTACACCTTC	CASSLVKLRGGYGYTF
TRBD1	TRBV18	few	TRBJ2-7	TGTGCCAGCTCACCTGGGACAGTCTTTTACGAGCAGTACTTC	CASSPGTVFYEQYF
.	TRBV5-5	.	TRBJ1-5	TGTGCCAGCAGCTTGGTGGCAGATAGCAATCAGCCCCAGCATTTT	CASSLVADSNQPQHF
.	TRBV27	.	TRBJ2-7	TGTGCCAGCAGTTTAAGGCAGGGACACTACGAGCAGTACTTC	CASSLRQGHYEQYF
.	TRBV7-9	.	TRBJ2-1	TGTGCCAGCAGCTTAGAGCTAAGCTCCTACAATGAGCAGTTCTTC	CASSLELSSYNEQFF
TRBD1	TRBV4-1	.	TRBJ1-1	TGCGCCAGCAGCCAAGAAAACAGGGGAACTGAAGCTTTCTTT	CASSQENRGTEAFF
TRBD2	TRBV28	.	TRBJ2-1	TGTGCCAGCAGTCCCTTCGGCGGGGGGACCTACAATGAGCAGTTCTTC	CASSPFGGGTYNEQFF
TRBD2	TRBV3-1/TRBV3-2	.	TRBJ2-1	TGTGCCAGCAGCCAACGTAGCGGGGGGGCGACTGAGCAGTTCTTC	CASSQRSGGATEQFF
.	TRBV18	.	TRBJ1-6	TGTGCCAGCTCACCAGTAGGGGCAGGGGTATTCTCACCCCTCCACTTT	CASSPVGAGVFSPLHF
TRBD1	TRBV6-5	.	TRBJ1-2	TGTGCCAGCGAGCAGGACAGGGCGCCGATTAATGGCTACACCTTC	CASEQDRAPINGYTF
TRBD1	TRBV5-1	.	TRBJ1-4	TGCGCCAGCAGGAAGACAGGGGGTAGGAATGAAAAACTGTTTTTT	CASRKTGGRNEKLFF
.	TRBV18	.	TRBJ2-7	TGTGCCAGCTCACCAATCTTCAGGGGCGACACATCCTACGAGCAGTACTTC	CASSPIFRGDTSYEQYF
TRBD2	TRBV10-3	.	TRBJ2-3	TGTGCCGTCGCCCTGGGCGGGGGGGCCACAGATACGCAGTATTTT	CAVALGGGATDTQYF
TRBD2	TRBV3-1/TRBV3-2	.	TRBJ2-2	TGTGCCAGCAGCCAAGATAGCGGGGGCACCGGGGAGCTGTTTTTT	CASSQDSGGTGELFF